This TCR beta chain emerged from a study of shared clonotypes between healthy human individuals. General observations from the study: Only blood was sampled; tissue repertoires likely differ.

Only in-frame clones appear in the TCRdb table, and some are missing; sequencing was by immunoSEQ multiplex PCR. The repertoire holds roughly 2.5 million clones, with roughly 92% as singletons. Looked up from germline, CDR1 is MDHEN and CDR2 is SYDVKM. With 5 bases removed from V and 0 bases from J, the gap between germline ends came to 7 bases. The CDR3 is 13 residues long. Note on this clone: Its antigen is still unknown. This specimen includes other DNA sequences encoding the same CDR3.

This TCR was sampled from a man aged 18 to 35 in good health. Sequenced sample: naive CD4+ T cells sorted from blood. Subset defined: CD45RA+ positively selected. This sequence joins TRBV28 and TRBJ1-1; D call uncertain. Here the CDR3 reads CASSPPVNTEAFF. The CDR3 region has the DNA TGTGCCAGCAGTCCCCCAGTGAACACTGAAGCTTTCTTT.